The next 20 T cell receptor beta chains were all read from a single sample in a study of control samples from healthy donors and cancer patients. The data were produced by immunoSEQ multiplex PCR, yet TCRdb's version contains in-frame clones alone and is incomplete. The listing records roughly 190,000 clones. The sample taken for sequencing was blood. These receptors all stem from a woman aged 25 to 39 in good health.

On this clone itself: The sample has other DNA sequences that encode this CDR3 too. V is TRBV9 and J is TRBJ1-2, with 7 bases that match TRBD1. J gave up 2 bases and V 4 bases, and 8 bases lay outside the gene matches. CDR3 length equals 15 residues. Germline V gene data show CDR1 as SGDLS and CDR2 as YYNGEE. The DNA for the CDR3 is TGTGCCAGCAGCCCGCCGGGACAGAGAAACTATGGCTACACCTTC. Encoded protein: CASSPPGQRNYGYTF.

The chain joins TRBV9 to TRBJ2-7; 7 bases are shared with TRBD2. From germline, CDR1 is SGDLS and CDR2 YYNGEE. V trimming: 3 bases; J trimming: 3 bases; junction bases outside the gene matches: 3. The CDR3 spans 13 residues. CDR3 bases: TGTGCCAGCAGCGGCGGGGAGGGCTACGAGCAGTACTTC. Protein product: CASSGGEGYEQYF.

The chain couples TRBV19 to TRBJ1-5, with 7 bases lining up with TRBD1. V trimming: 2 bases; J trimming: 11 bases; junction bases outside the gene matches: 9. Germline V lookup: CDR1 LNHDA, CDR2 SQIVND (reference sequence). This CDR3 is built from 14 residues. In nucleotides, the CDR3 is TGTGCCAGTAGTATAACAGGGGACAGACTGACCCAGCATTTT. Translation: CASSITGDRLTQHF.

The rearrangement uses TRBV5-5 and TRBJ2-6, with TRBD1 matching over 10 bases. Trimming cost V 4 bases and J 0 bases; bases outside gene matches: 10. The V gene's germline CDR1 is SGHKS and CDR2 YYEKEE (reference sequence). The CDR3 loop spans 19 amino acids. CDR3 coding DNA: TGTGCCAGCAGCACAGGGACAGGGGTCGGGTTCTCTGGGGCCAACGTCCTGACTTTC. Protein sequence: CASSTGTGVGFSGANVLTF.

The CDR3 spells CASSTGLNQPQHF. In DNA, the CDR3 is TGTGCCAGCAGTACAGGGCTGAATCAGCCCCAGCATTTT. This rearrangement joins TRBV6-5 to TRBJ1-5, with a possible D match to TRBD1 (6 bases). Trimming cost V 5 bases and J 4 bases, with 9 bases left between them. Germline V gene data show CDR1 as MNHEY and CDR2 as SVGAGI. This CDR3 is 13 amino acids long.

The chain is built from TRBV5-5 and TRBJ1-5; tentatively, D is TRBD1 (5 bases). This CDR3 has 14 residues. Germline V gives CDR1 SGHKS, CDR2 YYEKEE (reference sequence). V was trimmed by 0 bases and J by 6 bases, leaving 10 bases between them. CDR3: CASSLGQLIQPQHF. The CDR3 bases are TGTGCCAGCAGCTTGGGACAGTTGATTCAGCCCCAGCATTTT.

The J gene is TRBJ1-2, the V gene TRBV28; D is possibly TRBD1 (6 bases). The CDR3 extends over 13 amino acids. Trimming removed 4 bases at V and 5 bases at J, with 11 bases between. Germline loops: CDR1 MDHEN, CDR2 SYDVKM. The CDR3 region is CASSWGGGYGYTF. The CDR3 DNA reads TGTGCCAGCAGTTGGGGGGGCGGGTATGGCTACACCTTC.

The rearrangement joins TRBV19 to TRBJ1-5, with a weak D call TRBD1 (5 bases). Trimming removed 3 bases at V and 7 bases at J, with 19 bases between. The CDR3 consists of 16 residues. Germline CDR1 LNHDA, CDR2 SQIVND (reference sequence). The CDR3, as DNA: TGTGCCAGTAGTATGTTCGGATTGGGGCTTTGGCAGCCCCAGCATTTT. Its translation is CASSMFGLGLWQPQHF.

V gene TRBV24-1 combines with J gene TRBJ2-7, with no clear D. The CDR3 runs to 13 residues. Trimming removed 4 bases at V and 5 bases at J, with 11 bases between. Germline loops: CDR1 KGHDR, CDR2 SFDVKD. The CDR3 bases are TGTGCCACCAGTGACCCCTACAGTAACGAGCAGTACTTC. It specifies CATSDPYSNEQYF.

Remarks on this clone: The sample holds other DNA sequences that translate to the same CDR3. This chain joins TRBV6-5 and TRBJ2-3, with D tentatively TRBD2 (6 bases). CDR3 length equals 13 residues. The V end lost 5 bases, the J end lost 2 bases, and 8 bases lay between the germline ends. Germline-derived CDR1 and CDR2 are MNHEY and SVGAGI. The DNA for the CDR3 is TGTGCCAGCAGTCGGGACTCCACAGATACGCAGTATTTT. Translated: CASSRDSTDTQYF.

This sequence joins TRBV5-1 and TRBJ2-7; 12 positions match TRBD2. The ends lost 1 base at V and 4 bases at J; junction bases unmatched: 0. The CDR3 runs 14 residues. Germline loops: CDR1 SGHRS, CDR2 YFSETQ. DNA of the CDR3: TGCGCCAGCAGCTTGACTAGCGGGGGGTACGAGCAGTACTTC. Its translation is CASSLTSGGYEQYF.

In DNA form, the CDR3 reads TGTGCCAGCAGTCCCCTTATGAACACTGAAGCTTTCTTT. It codes for CASSPLMNTEAFF. The rearrangement links TRBV6-4 to TRBJ1-1; D gene uncertain. CDR3 length: 13 amino acids. The V end lost 5 bases, the J end lost 0 bases, and 7 bases lay between the germline ends. Per the germline V gene, CDR1 is MRHNA and CDR2 is SNTAGT.

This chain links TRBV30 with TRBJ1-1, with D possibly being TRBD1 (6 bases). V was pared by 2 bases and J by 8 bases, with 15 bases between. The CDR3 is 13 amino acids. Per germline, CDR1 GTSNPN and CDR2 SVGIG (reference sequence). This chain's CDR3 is CAWSFGSGAEAFF. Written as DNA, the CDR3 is TGTGCCTGGAGTTTTGGGTCAGGGGCCGAAGCTTTCTTT.

The CDR3 nucleotides read TGCGCCAGCAGCCCCGGGACAGGGGGCAACGAGCAGTACTTC. This codes for CASSPGTGGNEQYF. The chain joins TRBV5-1 to TRBJ2-7; 12 bases agree with TRBD1. The CDR3 runs 14 residues. The junction had 4 bases not matched to a gene; V was cut back by 4 bases and J by 5 bases. Germline values: CDR1 SGHRS, CDR2 YFSETQ.

The CDR3 loop reads CASSRGQETEAFF. The CDR3 bases are TGTGCCAGCAGCAGGGGACAGGAGACTGAAGCTTTCTTT. The J gene is TRBJ1-1, the V gene TRBV11-3; TRBD1 matches 8 bases. V lost 5 bases, J lost 5 bases, and 4 bases stayed unmatched. The germline V gene encodes CDR1 SGHNT and CDR2 YENEEA. CDR3 size: 13 residues.

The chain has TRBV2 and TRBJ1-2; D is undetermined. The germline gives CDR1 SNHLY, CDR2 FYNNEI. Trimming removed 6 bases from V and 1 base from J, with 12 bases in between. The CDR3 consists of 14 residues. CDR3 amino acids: CASREARFNYGYTF. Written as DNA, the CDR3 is TGTGCCAGCAGAGAGGCTCGATTTAACTATGGCTACACCTTC.

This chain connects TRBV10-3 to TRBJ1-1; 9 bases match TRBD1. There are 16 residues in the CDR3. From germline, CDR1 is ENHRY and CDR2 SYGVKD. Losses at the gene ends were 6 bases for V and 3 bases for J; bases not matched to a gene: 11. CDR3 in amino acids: CAIRNTMGQGDTEAFF. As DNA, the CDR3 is TGTGCCATCAGGAACACGATGGGACAGGGCGACACTGAAGCTTTCTTT.

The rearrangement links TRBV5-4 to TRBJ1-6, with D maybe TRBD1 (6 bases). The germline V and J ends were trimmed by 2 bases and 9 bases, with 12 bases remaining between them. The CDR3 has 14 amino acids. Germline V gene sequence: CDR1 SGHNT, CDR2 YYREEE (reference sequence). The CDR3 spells CASSLWGARSPLHF. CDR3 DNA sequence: TGTGCCAGCAGCTTATGGGGGGCGCGTTCACCCCTCCACTTT.

DNA of the CDR3: TGTGCCAGCAGCTTCCAAACGCAGGGTCGCGGCTACACCTTC. Amino acid sequence: CASSFQTQGRGYTF. The rearrangement links TRBV11-2 to TRBJ1-2; perhaps TRBD1 as D (5 bases). The CDR3 consists of 14 residues. Trimming removed 3 bases at V and 8 bases at J, with 16 bases between. Germline CDR1 reads SGHAT; CDR2 reads FQNNGV.

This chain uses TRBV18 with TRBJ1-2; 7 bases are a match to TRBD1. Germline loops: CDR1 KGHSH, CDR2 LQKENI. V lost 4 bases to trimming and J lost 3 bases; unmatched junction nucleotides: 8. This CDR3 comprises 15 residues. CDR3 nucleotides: TGTGCCAGCTCACTACAGGGGACAGACTACTATGGCTACACCTTC. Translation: CASSLQGTDYYGYTF. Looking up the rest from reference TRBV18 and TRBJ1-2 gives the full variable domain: NAGVMQNPRHLVRRRGQEARLRCSPMKGHSHVYWYRQLPEEGLKFMVYLQKENIIDESGMPKERFSAEFPKEGPSILRIQQVVRGDSAAYFCASSLQGTDYYGYTFGSGTRLTVV.